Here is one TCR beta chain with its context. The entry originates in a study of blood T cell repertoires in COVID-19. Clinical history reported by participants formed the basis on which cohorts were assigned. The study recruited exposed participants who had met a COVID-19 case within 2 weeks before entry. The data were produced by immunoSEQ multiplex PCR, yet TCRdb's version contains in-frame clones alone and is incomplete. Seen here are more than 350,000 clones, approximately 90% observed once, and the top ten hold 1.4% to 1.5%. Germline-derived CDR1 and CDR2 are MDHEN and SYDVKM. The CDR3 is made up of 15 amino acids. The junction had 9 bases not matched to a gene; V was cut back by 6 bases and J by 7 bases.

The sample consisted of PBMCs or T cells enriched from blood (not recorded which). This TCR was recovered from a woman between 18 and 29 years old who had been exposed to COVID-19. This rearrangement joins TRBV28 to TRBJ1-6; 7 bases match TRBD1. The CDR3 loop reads CASRTEQGRNSPLHF. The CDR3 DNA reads TGTGCCAGCAGAACAGAACAGGGGAGGAATTCACCCCTCCACTTT. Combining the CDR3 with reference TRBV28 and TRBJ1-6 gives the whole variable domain DVKVTQSSRYLVKRTGEKVFLECVQDMDHENMFWYRQDPGLGLRLIYFSYDVKMKEKGDIPEGYSVSREKKERFSLILESASTNQTSMYLCASRTEQGRNSPLHFGNGTRLTVT.